Shown below are 15 T cell receptor beta chains from a single sample sequenced in a study of response to subunit inactivated influenza vaccine. TCRdb re-derived calls from the RT-PCR reads in MiXCR, one entry per CDR3 protein. The data hold approximately 290,000 distinct CDR3 sequences, with about 20% observed a single time. The input for sequencing was PBMCs from blood, taken 21 months after vaccination. The receptor source for this set is a man aged 50 to 69 who received an inactivated influenza vaccine.

The chain couples TRBV20-1 to TRBJ1-2; D possibly corresponds to TRBD1 (5 bases). CDR3 length equals 14 residues. V lost 2 bases to trimming and J lost 4 bases, with 14 bases between them. In germline, CDR1 is DFQATT, CDR2 SNEGSKA (reference sequence). CDR3 residues: CSARLSGAGYGYTF. The CDR3 coding sequence is TGCAGTGCTAGACTGTCCGGGGCCGGCTATGGCTACACCTTC.

Here the CDR3 reads CASSLSYRGHEQYF. DNA of the CDR3: TGTGCCAGCAGCTTATCGTACAGGGGCCACGAGCAGTACTTC. The V and J genes are TRBV7-6 and TRBJ2-7; 7 bases fit TRBD1. Germline V CDR1 and CDR2: SGHVS, FNYEAQ. The CDR3 sequence is 14 residues long. Trimming at V came to 2 bases and at J to 5 bases, leaving 6 bases not matched to a gene.

This clonotype turned up a few times. This sequence joins TRBV7-8 and TRBJ2-5; TRBD2 matches 7 bases. Germline CDR1 is SGHVS and CDR2 is FQNEAQ. Germline trimming cut 5 bases from V and 4 bases from J; bases unmatched to any gene: 13. The CDR3 runs 16 residues. CDR3 nucleotides: TGTGCCAGCAGCCGTTGGGAGGGGCGGAGTTTAGAGACCCAGTACTTC. This codes for CASSRWEGRSLETQYF.

This clonotype was counted only a few times. The chain carries TRBV7-9 and TRBJ2-1; TRBD2 agrees at 8 bases. V lost 2 bases to trimming and J lost 9 bases; unmatched junction nucleotides: 6. From germline, CDR1 is SEHNR and CDR2 FQNEAQ (reference sequence). The CDR3 sequence is 14 residues long. Here the CDR3 reads CASSLKGLVGEQFF. The CDR3 DNA reads as TGTGCCAGCAGCTTAAAGGGACTAGTGGGTGAGCAGTTCTTC.

This sequence joins TRBV4-3 and TRBJ2-5; perhaps TRBD2 as D (6 bases). There are 15 residues in the CDR3. Germline-derived CDR1 and CDR2 are LGHNA and YSLEER. V was trimmed by 9 bases and J by 3 bases, leaving 20 bases between them. CDR3 protein: CARPEWRGREETQYF. CDR3 nucleotide sequence: TGCGCCAGGCCCGAATGGCGGGGAAGGGAAGAGACCCAGTACTTC.

J is TRBJ2-1 and V is TRBV11-2; TRBD1 matches 9 bases. The CDR3 consists of 15 residues. The germline gives CDR1 SGHAT, CDR2 FQNNGV. V was clipped by 5 bases and J by 8 bases; unmatched bases: 10. The CDR3 region has the DNA TGTGCCAGCAGCCCGGGACAGGGACGGGATTATGAGCAGTTCTTC. It translates to CASSPGQGRDYEQFF.

This clonotype was seen more than once but under ten times. CDR3 amino acids: CASSYVPDEKLFF. The CDR3 DNA sequence: TGTGCCAGCAGTTACGTCCCGGATGAAAAACTGTTTTTT. The chain uses TRBV6-2 or TRBV6-3 and TRBJ1-4; D gene unclear. V was shortened by 2 bases and J by 6 bases, with 7 bases between the two germline ends. The CDR3 length is 13 residues. CDR1 MNHEY and CDR2 SVGEGT come from the germline V gene.

The table lists this clonotype with a few counts. The chain links TRBV20-1 to TRBJ2-1; D may be TRBD2 (5 bases). Germline V gene data show CDR1 as DFQATT and CDR2 as SNEGSKA (reference sequence). V lost 2 bases and J lost 5, with 10 bases in between. There are 13 residues in the CDR3. The CDR3 here is CSARPPSHNEQFF. The CDR3 region has the DNA TGCAGTGCTAGACCGCCTAGCCACAATGAGCAGTTCTTC.

V and J are TRBV10-3 and TRBJ1-2; D unclear. Germline CDR1 is ENHRY and CDR2 is SYGVKD. Trimming removed 8 bases at V and 6 bases at J, with 13 bases between. The CDR3 has 12 amino acids. The CDR3 is CAIGSIVDGYTF. The DNA of the CDR3 is TGTGCCATCGGGAGCATTGTGGATGGCTACACCTTC.

This clonotype has just a few counts. The chain couples TRBV5-1 to TRBJ1-1, with D possibly TRBD1 on 6 matching bases. V was clipped by 0 bases and J by 3 bases, with 12 bases between them. Per germline, CDR1 SGHRS and CDR2 YFSETQ. The CDR3 covers 15 residues. CDR3 loop: CASSLVGTYDTEAFF. CDR3 nucleotide sequence: TGCGCCAGCAGCTTGGTTGGGACATATGACACTGAAGCTTTCTTT.

This chain joins TRBV28 and TRBJ1-2; D call uncertain. With 2 bases removed from V and 4 bases from J, the gap between germline ends came to 11 bases. The CDR3 runs to 14 residues. Germline CDR1 reads MDHEN; CDR2 reads SYDVKM. This CDR3 reads CASSLLSRGYGYTF. For the CDR3, the DNA is TGTGCCAGCAGTTTACTCTCACGGGGCTATGGCTACACCTTC.

This clonotype has ten or more counts. The rearrangement joins TRBV5-6 to TRBJ1-2; D is undetermined. Trimming took off 2 bases at V and 6 bases at J, with 17 bases between the two ends. Per germline, CDR1 SGHDT and CDR2 YYEEEE. The CDR3 consists of 15 residues. CDR3 nucleotide sequence: TGTGCCAGCAGCTTTAGCGGACGTACATACGATGGCTACACCTTC. Residues: CASSFSGRTYDGYTF. Combining the CDR3 with reference TRBV5-6 and TRBJ1-2 gives the whole variable domain DAGVTQSPTHLIKTRGQQVTLRCSPKSGHDTVSWYQQALGQGPQFIFQYYEEEERQRGNFPDRFSGHQFPNYSSELNVNALLLGDSALYLCASSFSGRTYDGYTFGSGTRLTVV.

V is TRBV20-1 and J is TRBJ2-7; D unresolved. This CDR3 region has 13 residues. With 1 base removed from V and 3 bases from J, the gap between germline ends came to 10 bases. Germline assignment: CDR1 DFQATT and CDR2 SNEGSKA (reference sequence). CDR3 residues: CSARADRFYEQYF. The CDR3 bases are TGCAGTGCTAGAGCCGACCGGTTCTACGAGCAGTACTTC.

The chain links TRBV4-2 to TRBJ2-7, with D hard to call. This CDR3 contains 14 residues. V was pared by 0 bases and J by 1 base, with 7 bases between. Germline lookup yields CDR1 LGHNA and CDR2 YNFKEQ. CDR3 region: CASSQDGRSYEQYF. CDR3 nucleotide sequence: TGTGCCAGCAGCCAAGATGGGCGATCCTACGAGCAGTACTTC.

This clonotype was observed at least ten times. This sequence joins TRBV4-2 and TRBJ1-5; D is unresolved. Deletions cut 1 base from V and 0 bases from J, with 7 bases between. This CDR3 has 15 residues. Germline V gene lookup returns CDR1 LGHNA and CDR2 YNFKEQ. The CDR3 loop is CASSQVGDSNQPQHF. The CDR3 region has the DNA TGTGCCAGCAGCCAAGTCGGGGATAGCAATCAGCCCCAGCATTTT.